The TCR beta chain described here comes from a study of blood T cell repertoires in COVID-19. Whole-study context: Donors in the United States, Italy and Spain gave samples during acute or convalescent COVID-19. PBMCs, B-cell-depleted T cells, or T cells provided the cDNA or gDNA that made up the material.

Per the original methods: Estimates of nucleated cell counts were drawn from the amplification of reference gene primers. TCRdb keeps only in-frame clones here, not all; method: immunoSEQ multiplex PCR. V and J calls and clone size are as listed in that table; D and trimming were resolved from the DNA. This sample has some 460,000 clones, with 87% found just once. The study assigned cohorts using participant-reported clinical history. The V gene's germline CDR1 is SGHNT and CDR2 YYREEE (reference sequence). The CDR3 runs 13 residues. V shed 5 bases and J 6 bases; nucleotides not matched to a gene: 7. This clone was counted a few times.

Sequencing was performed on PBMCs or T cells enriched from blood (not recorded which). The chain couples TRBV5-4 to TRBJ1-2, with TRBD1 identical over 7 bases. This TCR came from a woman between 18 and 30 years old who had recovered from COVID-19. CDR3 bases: TGTGCCAGCAGAGTGTTGCAGGGGGATGGCTACACCTTC. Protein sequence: CASRVLQGDGYTF.